Following are 27 T cell receptor beta chains from one sample sequenced in a study of OX40 agonist ivuxolimab in advanced cancers. This table comes from immunoSEQ multiplex PCR, and its TCRdb copy is limited to in-frame clones, with some not included. The sample lists approximately 82,000 clones, roughly 92% occurring once. This material consisted of CD4+ or CD8+ T cells sorted from blood, taken in a trial of the OX40 agonist ivuxolimab. The receptor source for this set is an adult with an advanced solid tumor such as melanoma, head and neck, liver or kidney cancer.

This CDR3 is CSVDPGGSQETQYF. CDR3 DNA: TGCAGCGTCGACCCGGGCGGATCACAAGAGACCCAGTACTTC. V and J are TRBV29-1 and TRBJ2-5; D gene unclear. The length of the CDR3 is 14 residues. V was shortened by 6 bases and J by 2 bases, with 16 bases between the two germline ends. CDR1 is SQVTM and CDR2 is ANQGSEA in the germline V gene. The variable domain in full, completed from reference TRBV29-1 and TRBJ2-5, reads SAVISQKPSRDICQRGTSLTIQCQVDSQVTMMFWYRQQPGQSLTLIATANQGSEATYESGFVIDKFPISRPNLTFSTLTVSNMSPEDSSIYLCSVDPGGSQETQYFGPGTRLLVL.

The chain combines TRBV19 with TRBJ1-1; D may be TRBD1 (5 bases). The germline gives CDR1 LNHDA, CDR2 SQIVND (reference sequence). V gave up 4 bases and J gave up 2 bases, with 17 bases separating them. The CDR3 covers 16 residues. This CDR3 is CASSKIRVRGNTEAFF. The CDR3 DNA reads as TGTGCCAGTAGTAAAATCAGGGTAAGGGGTAACACTGAAGCTTTCTTT.

The gene calls are TRBV29-1 and TRBJ2-3; 9 bases line up with TRBD2. Trimming at V came to 4 bases and at J to 6 bases, leaving 8 bases not matched to a gene. There are 14 residues in the CDR3. Germline-derived CDR1 and CDR2 are SQVTM and ANQGSEA. CDR3 bases: TGCAGCGTTGTTCGCGGGGGGGCTGGTGATACGCAGTATTTT. It translates to CSVVRGGAGDTQYF.

The V gene is TRBV2, the J gene TRBJ1-1; 9 bases match TRBD1. The CDR3 has 15 amino acids. Unmatched junction bases numbered 5, after V lost 6 bases and J lost 0 bases. Germline lookup yields CDR1 SNHLY and CDR2 FYNNEI. The DNA for the CDR3 is TGTGCCAGCAGCAACAGGGGGCTCATGAACACTGAAGCTTTCTTT. Residues: CASSNRGLMNTEAFF. Complete variable domain (other parts from reference TRBV2 and TRBJ1-1): EPEVTQTPSHQVTQMGQEVILRCVPISNHLYFYWYRQILGQKVEFLVSFYNNEISEKSEIFDDQFSVERPDGSNFTLKIRSTKLEDSAMYFCASSNRGLMNTEAFFGQGTRLTVV.

The CDR3 is CASSLAASGDYEQFF. DNA of the CDR3: TGCGCCAGCAGCTTGGCGGCTAGCGGTGATTATGAGCAGTTCTTC. The V gene is TRBV5-1, the J gene TRBJ2-1, with 7 nucleotides matching TRBD2. Germline lookup yields CDR1 SGHRS and CDR2 YFSETQ. This CDR3 has 15 amino acids. V lost 0 bases to trimming and J lost 8 bases; unmatched junction nucleotides: 8.

This clone was recorded only once. The chain couples TRBV7-3 to TRBJ1-2; weak D call: TRBD1 (5 bases). Trimming took off 6 bases at V and 3 bases at J, with 11 bases between the two ends. This CDR3 contains 13 residues. The germline gives CDR1 SGHTA, CDR2 FQGTGA. CDR3 DNA sequence: TGTGCCAGCAGAGGGGAGGCCGACTATGGCTACACCTTC. This sequence encodes CASRGEADYGYTF.

The chain is built from TRBV5-8 and TRBJ2-5; 9 nucleotides line up with TRBD1. The V segment lost 3 bases and the J segment 9 bases; nucleotides outside the gene matches: 12. The germline V gene has CDR1 SGHTS and CDR2 YDEGEE. The CDR3 is 15 residues long. CDR3 sequence reads: CASSSYPDRGASQYF. The CDR3 DNA follows: TGTGCCAGCAGCTCGTATCCGGACAGGGGCGCGTCCCAGTACTTC.

V and J are TRBV5-4 and TRBJ1-5; 8 nucleotides match TRBD1. This CDR3 region has 15 residues. Trimming at V came to 4 bases and at J to 4 bases, leaving 7 bases not matched to a gene. Germline values: CDR1 SGHNT, CDR2 YYREEE (reference sequence). This CDR3 reads CASSPGTGQNQPQHF. The CDR3 DNA follows: TGTGCCAGCAGCCCCGGGACAGGTCAAAATCAGCCCCAGCATTTT.

Points on this clone: Other DNA sequences in this sample translate to the same CDR3. V is TRBV5-1 and J is TRBJ1-4; 9 bases match TRBD1. From germline, CDR1 is SGHRS and CDR2 YFSETQ. V gave up 5 bases and J gave up 4 bases; unmatched junction bases: 3. The CDR3 is made up of 14 amino acids. The DNA of the CDR3 is TGCGCCAGCAGTCTGGACAGGGGTAATGAAAAACTGTTTTTT. Amino acid sequence: CASSLDRGNEKLFF. The entire variable domain, with the rest obtained from reference TRBV5-1 and TRBJ1-4, is as follows: KAGVTQTPRYLIKTRGQQVTLSCSPISGHRSVSWYQQTPGQGLQFLFEYFSETQRNKGNFPGRFSGRQFSNSRSEMNVSTLELGDSALYLCASSLDRGNEKLFFGSGTQLSVL.

The chain recombines TRBV18 with TRBJ1-1; a weak D match, TRBD1 (5 bases). Between the trimmed V and J ends, which lost 5 bases and 6 bases, there was a span of 10 bases. In germline, CDR1 is KGHSH, CDR2 LQKENI. This CDR3 region has 12 residues. This chain's CDR3 is CASSRGVAEAFF. The CDR3 DNA is TGTGCCAGCTCAAGGGGAGTCGCTGAAGCTTTCTTT.

The chain joins TRBV6-1 to TRBJ1-1, with TRBD1 identical over 8 bases. The CDR3 runs 13 residues. Germline-derived CDR1 and CDR2 are MNHNS and SASEGT. After removal of 8 bases from V and 5 bases from J, the junction contained 7 bases not matched to a gene. The CDR3 is CASVDRGATEAFF. The CDR3 nucleotides read TGTGCCAGCGTCGACAGGGGAGCGACTGAAGCTTTCTTT.

The gene calls are TRBV19 and TRBJ2-2; 9 bases agree with TRBD2. The length of the CDR3 is 16 residues. Unmatched junction bases numbered 4, after V lost 1 base and J lost 4 bases. The germline V gene encodes CDR1 LNHDA and CDR2 SQIVND (reference sequence). CDR3 residues: CASSIVSGGPTGELFF. The DNA for the CDR3 is TGTGCCAGTAGTATAGTTAGCGGGGGACCCACCGGGGAGCTGTTTTTT.

The V and J genes are TRBV5-1 and TRBJ2-7, with D perhaps matching TRBD1 (6 bases). Germline loops: CDR1 SGHRS, CDR2 YFSETQ. V gave up 0 bases and J gave up 4 bases, with 8 bases separating them. CDR3 length equals 13 residues. CDR3 sequence: CASSLADRYEQYF. CDR3 DNA sequence: TGCGCCAGCAGCTTGGCCGACAGGTACGAGCAGTACTTC.

This chain joins TRBV7-6 and TRBJ1-3; no reliable D call. The V gene lost 5 bases and the J gene lost 0 bases, with 11 bases spanning the gap. The germline gives CDR1 SGHVS, CDR2 FNYEAQ. CDR3 length: 15 residues. The CDR3 protein is CASSPDSPSGNTIYF. The CDR3 nucleotides are TGTGCCAGCAGCCCGGACTCCCCCTCTGGAAACACCATATATTTT.

The CDR3 nucleotides are TGTGCCAGTAGTTCGGCCGCCGGGGGTGGTTCACCCCTCCACTTT. This gives the protein CASSSAAGGGSPLHF. The genes are TRBV19 and TRBJ1-6, with D maybe TRBD1 (5 bases). Germline CDR1 reads LNHDA; CDR2 reads SQIVND (reference sequence). The germline V and J ends were trimmed by 5 bases and 9 bases, with 17 bases remaining between them. The CDR3 contains 15 residues.

This rearrangement joins TRBV7-2 to TRBJ2-7, with 14 bases aligning to TRBD2. This CDR3 is 16 amino acids long. CDR1 SGHTA and CDR2 FQGNSA come from the germline V gene. The junction had 8 bases not matched to a gene; V was cut back by 3 bases and J by 7 bases. CDR3 residues: CASSFFSGTSGREQYF. The CDR3 coding sequence is TGTGCCAGCAGCTTTTTCTCTGGGACTAGCGGGAGAGAGCAGTACTTC.

This chain joins TRBV19 and TRBJ2-1, with D maybe TRBD2 (5 bases). The CDR3 covers 14 residues. Trimming took off 6 bases at V and 4 bases at J, with 13 bases between the two ends. CDR1 LNHDA and CDR2 SQIVND come from the germline V gene (reference sequence). The CDR3 DNA sequence: TGTGCCAGTAGCCTCGGACTTAATTACAATGAGCAGTTCTTC. This sequence encodes CASSLGLNYNEQFF.

This chain links TRBV30 with TRBJ2-2; weak D call: TRBD1 (7 bases). The V gene lost 1 base and the J gene lost 8 bases, with 14 bases spanning the gap. CDR1 is GTSNPN, CDR2 SVGIG, per germline (reference sequence). This CDR3 is built from 14 residues. CDR3 sequence (DNA): TGTGCCTGGAGTGGCGGGACAGCTCCAGGGGAGCTGTTTTTT. Protein: CAWSGGTAPGELFF.

The V call is TRBV5-1, the J call TRBJ2-7, with 9 bases fitting TRBD1. The CDR3 has 14 residues. The V segment lost 5 bases and the J segment 4 bases; nucleotides outside the gene matches: 7. The germline V gene encodes CDR1 SGHRS and CDR2 YFSETQ. CDR3 sequence reads: CASSWDRDQYEQYF. The CDR3 nucleotides are TGCGCCAGCAGTTGGGACAGGGATCAATACGAGCAGTACTTC.

V usage is TRBV7-3 and J usage is TRBJ2-2; D might be TRBD2 (6 bases). CDR3 length: 15 residues. Germline CDR1 and CDR2: SGHTA and FQGTGA. V lost 3 bases to trimming and J lost 4 bases, with 12 bases between them. The CDR3 is CASSLGAGGTGELFF. Written as DNA, the CDR3 is TGTGCCAGCAGCTTGGGTGCCGGGGGCACCGGGGAGCTGTTTTTT.

This chain links TRBV5-1 with TRBJ1-1; D is ambiguous. V was pared by 4 bases and J by 3 bases, with 7 bases between. The CDR3 loop spans 12 amino acids. Germline V gives CDR1 SGHRS, CDR2 YFSETQ. CDR3 coding DNA: TGCGCCAGCAGCGCACGGGACACTGAAGCTTTCTTT. It yields the protein CASSARDTEAFF. Full variable domain (outside the CDR3, taken from reference TRBV5-1 and TRBJ1-1): KAGVTQTPRYLIKTRGQQVTLSCSPISGHRSVSWYQQTPGQGLQFLFEYFSETQRNKGNFPGRFSGRQFSNSRSEMNVSTLELGDSALYLCASSARDTEAFFGQGTRLTVV.

J is TRBJ1-4 and V is TRBV5-1; 9 positions match TRBD1. V trimming: 5 bases; J trimming: 7 bases; junction bases outside the gene matches: 6. Germline-derived CDR1 and CDR2 are SGHRS and YFSETQ. CDR3 length: 14 amino acids. CDR3: CASRAGTGTEKLFF. CDR3 DNA sequence: TGCGCCAGCAGGGCCGGGACAGGGACTGAAAAACTGTTTTTT.

This rearrangement joins TRBV29-1 to TRBJ1-4; D is perhaps TRBD1 (5 bases). The V gene lost 6 bases and the J gene lost 4 bases, with 15 bases spanning the gap. CDR3 length: 14 residues. CDR1 is SQVTM and CDR2 is ANQGSEA in the germline V gene. The chain's CDR3 is CSVGPNGGNEKLFF. CDR3 in DNA: TGCAGCGTCGGCCCCAACGGGGGTAATGAAAAACTGTTTTTT.

V gene TRBV18 combines with J gene TRBJ1-2; 12 nucleotides line up with TRBD1. From germline, CDR1 is KGHSH and CDR2 LQKENI. The trim removed 3 bases at V and 7 bases at J, leaving 3 bases unmatched. This CDR3 region has 14 residues. Written as DNA, the CDR3 is TGTGCCAGCTCACCGGGACAGGGGGCGCCTGGCTACACCTTC. Protein product: CASSPGQGAPGYTF.

The chain recombines TRBV21-1 with TRBJ1-5. TRBV21-1 counts as a pseudogene. The CDR3 has 18 residues. This CDR3 reads CASSKGRAAADSIVPQHF. CDR3 sequence (DNA): TGTGCCAGCAGCAAAGGGCGGGCGGCAGCTGATTCTATTGTGCCCCAGCATTTT.

The gene calls are TRBV7-2 and TRBJ2-1; D gene uncertain. The CDR3 consists of 12 residues. Germline V gene data show CDR1 as SGHTA and CDR2 as FQGNSA. V was pared by 2 bases and J by 2 bases, with 1 base between. As DNA, the CDR3 is TGTGCCAGCAGCTTAACCTACAATGAGCAGTTCTTC. This encodes CASSLTYNEQFF.

This clone has just one count. The chain uses TRBV30 and TRBJ2-5, with D perhaps matching TRBD2 (6 bases). The CDR3 runs to 13 residues. Trimming cost V 0 bases and J 5 bases, with 10 bases left between them. Germline assignment: CDR1 GTSNPN and CDR2 SVGIG (reference sequence). In DNA, the CDR3 is TGTGCCTGGAGTGTCGGGGGTCGGGAGACCCAGTACTTC. Protein product: CAWSVGGRETQYF.